Below are 32 T cell receptor beta chains sequenced from a single sample in a study of blood T cells in healthy people across ages. PCR was performed a second time for roughly 7 to 12 cycles using a sample-barcoded 5' primer and a J-beta primer mix. Using its own MiXCR run on the 5' RACE reads, TCRdb lists one record per CDR3 protein. The sample consists of 1.5 million to 2 million distinct CDR3 sequences, around 48% of them appearing once. The sequenced material came from blood. Every receptor here comes from a woman between 40 and 55 years old in good health.

This rearrangement joins TRBV11-2 to TRBJ2-1, with TRBD1 matching over 9 bases. Germline values: CDR1 SGHAT, CDR2 FQNNGV. The CDR3 spans 17 residues. V lost 1 base and J lost 6; bases outside the gene matches: 10. CDR3: CASSLGTTGGLANEQFF. DNA for the CDR3: TGTGCCAGCAGCTTAGGGACGACAGGGGGGTTGGCCAATGAGCAGTTCTTC.

The CDR3 sequence: CASSSTGGGGEQYF. The CDR3, as DNA: TGTGCCAGCAGTTCGACAGGAGGCGGCGGCGAGCAGTACTTC. The V call is TRBV6-5, the J call TRBJ2-7, with D possibly being TRBD1 (6 bases). The CDR3 is 14 residues long. Deletions cut 4 bases from V and 6 bases from J, with 16 bases between. From germline, CDR1 is MNHEY and CDR2 SVGAGI.

This sequence joins TRBV29-1 and TRBJ2-1; the D is unclear. The CDR3 is 15 amino acids. The germline CDR1 and CDR2 sequences are SQVTM and ANQGSEA. Trimming pared 5 bases from V and 0 bases from J, leaving 14 bases between. For the CDR3, the DNA is TGCAGCGTTCCCACGGCCGACGCCTCCTACAATGAGCAGTTCTTC. Its translation is CSVPTADASYNEQFF.

The chain couples TRBV6-2 or TRBV6-3 to TRBJ2-6; weak D call: TRBD1 (5 bases). The ends were cut back, 7 bases at V and 0 bases at J, with 16 bases in the middle. The length of the CDR3 is 17 residues. Germline CDR1 and CDR2: MNHEY and SVGEGT. In DNA, the CDR3 is TGTGCCAGCACCAGACAGAGTACAAGCTCTGGGGCCAACGTCCTGACTTTC. Translation: CASTRQSTSSGANVLTF.

This clonotype has a count of ten or more. V is TRBV7-2 and J is TRBJ2-7, with a weak D call TRBD1 (6 bases). The V end was cut by 6 bases, the J end by 5 bases, with 11 bases between. Germline V gene sequence: CDR1 SGHTA, CDR2 FQGNSA. The CDR3 consists of 12 residues. The CDR3 loop reads CASSSQGDEQYF. As DNA, the CDR3 is TGTGCCAGCAGTTCACAGGGCGACGAGCAGTACTTC.

A few counts support this clonotype. V and J are TRBV5-1 and TRBJ1-1; D possibly corresponds to TRBD1 (6 bases). CDR1 and CDR2 from the germline V gene are SGHRS and YFSETQ. The CDR3 runs to 16 residues. V was shortened by 4 bases and J by 0 bases, with 16 bases between the two germline ends. CDR3 residues: CASSGTGSSMNTEAFF. Here the CDR3 DNA reads TGCGCCAGCAGCGGCACAGGGTCCTCCATGAACACTGAAGCTTTCTTT.

The V call is TRBV18, the J call TRBJ2-4; 7 bases are a match to TRBD2. CDR1 is KGHSH and CDR2 is LQKENI in the germline V gene. The J segment lost 8 bases and the V segment lost 1 base, leaving 14 bases of the junction unmatched. CDR3 length: 17 amino acids. CDR3 loop: CASSPQLGGTENDIQYF. The CDR3 region has the DNA TGTGCCAGCTCACCACAGTTGGGGGGGACGGAGAACGACATTCAGTACTTC.

This clonotype appeared a few times. The V gene is TRBV10-3, the J gene TRBJ1-1, with D possibly matching TRBD1 (5 bases). Germline values: CDR1 ENHRY, CDR2 SYGVKD. This CDR3 region has 15 residues. V was pared by 5 bases and J by 1 base, with 14 bases between. The CDR3 loop reads CAISIRDGQNTEAFF. DNA of the CDR3: TGTGCCATCAGTATTAGGGACGGACAGAACACTGAAGCTTTCTTT.

This clonotype was observed a few times. V usage is TRBV6-1 and J usage is TRBJ2-7; D may be TRBD1 (5 bases). The CDR3 extends over 14 amino acids. V lost 7 bases to trimming and J lost 1 base, with 14 bases between them. The germline gives CDR1 MNHNS, CDR2 SASEGT. CDR3 in DNA: TGTGCCAGCAAACAGGTCCCAGGGTCCTACGAGCAGTACTTC. Residues: CASKQVPGSYEQYF.

The chain combines TRBV6-5 with TRBJ1-2; TRBD1 is a possible D gene (5 bases). Looked up from germline, CDR1 is MNHEY and CDR2 is SVGAGI. Trimming shortened V by 6 bases and J by 8 bases, and 13 bases separated the two germline ends. The CDR3 runs to 12 residues. CDR3 bases: TGTGCCAGCAGCGGAGACAGAAACGGCTACACCTTC. It is translated as CASSGDRNGYTF.

The rearrangement joins TRBV6-6 to TRBJ2-5; 8 nucleotides line up with TRBD2. CDR3 length: 16 residues. The V gene's germline CDR1 is MNHNY and CDR2 SVGAGI (reference sequence). The V gene end was trimmed by 5 bases and the J gene end by 2 bases; junction bases not matched to a gene: 10. The chain's CDR3 is CASSTGGAGVQETQYF. The CDR3 DNA follows: TGTGCCAGCAGTACCGGGGGAGCGGGGGTTCAAGAGACCCAGTACTTC.

As concerns this clonotype: Germline is not matched at one junction end, which may reflect a read error. For the CDR3, the DNA is TGTGCCGGCAGTTTAGTGTGGGTAGGGACAGATACGCAGTATTTT. It is translated as CAGSLVWVGTDTQYF. The V and J genes are TRBV27 and TRBJ2-3; D gene uncertain. The CDR3 totals 15 residues. Germline loops: CDR1 MNHEY, CDR2 SMNVEV (reference sequence).

V is TRBV5-1 and J is TRBJ1-2; D may be TRBD1 (5 bases). The CDR3 consists of 17 residues. Per germline, CDR1 SGHRS and CDR2 YFSETQ. Trimming removed 4 bases at V and 4 bases at J, with 23 bases between. The CDR3 DNA is TGCGCCAGCAGCCTAATTACCGGGACCTCTATTTCCTATGGCTACACCTTC. Protein: CASSLITGTSISYGYTF.

In this sample, this clonotype turned up a few times. DNA for the CDR3: TGTGCCAGCAGCCCGACCCTCCCAGGGGACGGTTCTGGGGCCAACGTCCTGACTTTC. Amino acids: CASSPTLPGDGSGANVLTF. V is TRBV7-6 and J is TRBJ2-6; the D gene is possibly TRBD1 (6 bases). This CDR3 region has 19 residues. Deletions cut 5 bases from V and 1 base from J, with 21 bases between. The germline V gene encodes CDR1 SGHVS and CDR2 FNYEAQ.

The chain links TRBV6-5 to TRBJ2-4; 14 nucleotides line up with TRBD2. V shed 7 bases, J shed 0 bases, and the junction held 5 bases outside the gene matches. CDR3 length: 17 residues. Germline lookup yields CDR1 MNHEY and CDR2 SVGAGI. CDR3 residues: CASMRTSGGLAKNIQYF. CDR3 coding DNA: TGTGCCAGCATGAGGACTAGCGGGGGGTTAGCCAAAAACATTCAGTACTTC.

The chain joins TRBV7-2 to TRBJ1-6, with D possibly being TRBD1 (6 bases). CDR3 size: 14 residues. CDR1 is SGHTA, CDR2 FQGNSA, per germline. Trimming removed 6 bases from V and 7 bases from J, with 13 bases in between. The CDR3 nucleotides read TGTGCCAGCAGTCACGGGACATTCAATTCACCCCTCCACTTT. It encodes CASSHGTFNSPLHF. The entire variable domain, with the rest obtained from reference TRBV7-2 and TRBJ1-6, is as follows: GAGVSQSPSNKVTEKGKDVELRCDPISGHTALYWYRQSLGQGLEFLIYFQGNSAPDKSGLPSDRFSAERTGGSVSTLTIQRTQQEDSAVYLCASSHGTFNSPLHFGNGTRLTVT.

This clonotype was detected a few times. This chain joins TRBV18 and TRBJ2-7; D is ambiguous. Looked up from germline, CDR1 is KGHSH and CDR2 is LQKENI. V lost 3 bases and J lost 3, with 12 bases in between. This CDR3 comprises 14 residues. Here the CDR3 reads CASSPGGRVYEQYF. In DNA form, the CDR3 reads TGTGCCAGCTCACCGGGTGGACGGGTCTACGAGCAGTACTTC. Full variable domain (remainder filled in from reference TRBV18 and TRBJ2-7): NAGVMQNPRHLVRRRGQEARLRCSPMKGHSHVYWYRQLPEEGLKFMVYLQKENIIDESGMPKERFSAEFPKEGPSILRIQQVVRGDSAAYFCASSPGGRVYEQYFGPGTRLTVT.

The rearrangement joins TRBV28 to TRBJ2-1, with TRBD1 identical over 11 bases. Germline V gene lookup returns CDR1 MDHEN and CDR2 SYDVKM. This CDR3 has 15 residues. V shed 7 bases, J shed 6 bases, and the junction held 8 bases outside the gene matches. The CDR3 DNA sequence: TGTGCCAGCAATGACCGGGACAGGGGGTTCAATGAGCAGTTCTTC. Translation: CASNDRDRGFNEQFF.

This sequence joins TRBV10-2 and TRBJ2-5; a weak D match, TRBD2 (6 bases). The J call may be mistaken, given a closer DNA end match to TRBJ2-7. CDR1 and CDR2 from the germline V gene are WSHSY and SAAADI. The CDR3 loop spans 11 amino acids. As DNA, the CDR3 is TGCGCCATCCCTAGCGTTTACGAGCAGTACTTC. Encoded protein: CAIPSVYEQYF.

The chain's CDR3 is CASSFGLAGQSDTQYF. The CDR3 region has the DNA TGTGCCAGCAGCTTTGGGCTAGCGGGGCAGTCAGATACGCAGTATTTT. The rearrangement joins TRBV5-6 to TRBJ2-3; 9 positions agree with TRBD2. V shed 2 bases and J 4 bases; nucleotides not matched to a gene: 8. The CDR3 covers 16 residues. Germline CDR1 SGHDT, CDR2 YYEEEE.

The gene calls are TRBV5-6 and TRBJ1-2, with TRBD1 as a possible D gene (6 bases). This CDR3 region has 15 residues. V shed 4 bases and J shed 0 bases, with 13 bases lying between them. Germline V gene lookup returns CDR1 SGHDT and CDR2 YYEEEE. The CDR3 here is CASSARGRTNYGYTF. The CDR3 bases are TGTGCCAGCAGCGCCAGGGGCAGGACTAACTATGGCTACACCTTC.

The chain joins TRBV6-1 to TRBJ2-3; D unresolved. The CDR3 extends over 14 amino acids. Looked up from germline, CDR1 is MNHNS and CDR2 is SASEGT. V lost 4 bases to trimming and J lost 2 bases, with 10 bases between them. The CDR3 region has the DNA TGTGCCAGCAGTGTTCCGGAATTCACAGATACGCAGTATTTT. Translating gives CASSVPEFTDTQYF.

V is TRBV7-6 and J is TRBJ2-5; 7 bases map to TRBD2. Germline CDR1 reads SGHVS; CDR2 reads FNYEAQ. This CDR3 is built from 16 residues. After removal of 5 bases from V and 5 bases from J, the junction contained 14 bases not matched to a gene. The CDR3 sequence: CASSPRTRGPWETQYF. In DNA, the CDR3 is TGTGCCAGCAGCCCGCGGACTAGGGGACCTTGGGAGACCCAGTACTTC.

This chain links TRBV20-1 with TRBJ2-3; D is ambiguous. Germline V gives CDR1 DFQATT, CDR2 SNEGSKA (reference sequence). The germline V and J ends were trimmed by 5 bases and 2 bases, with 11 bases remaining between them. The CDR3 totals 13 residues. CDR3 in amino acids: CSAGVRPTDTQYF. CDR3 sequence (DNA): TGCAGTGCTGGGGTACGGCCCACAGATACGCAGTATTTT.

This clonotype has just a few counts. The chain has TRBV29-1 and TRBJ1-1; the match to TRBD1 covers 7 bases. The CDR3 contains 12 residues. Germline V gene sequence: CDR1 SQVTM, CDR2 ANQGSEA. The V segment lost 7 bases and the J segment 7 bases; nucleotides outside the gene matches: 9. The CDR3 region has the DNA TGCAGCGCCTCGACAGGGCGGGTTGAAGCTTTCTTT. As protein: CSASTGRVEAFF.

The chain joins TRBV16 to TRBJ2-7; possible D gene TRBD1, 5 bases. Trimming removed 3 bases at V and 2 bases at J, with 11 bases between. The germline CDR1 and CDR2 sequences are KGHSY and FQNENV. This CDR3 has 14 amino acids. DNA of the CDR3: TGTGCCAGCAGCCAGCCAGGGCGCACCTACGAGCAGTACTTC. The encoded protein is CASSQPGRTYEQYF.

The V call is TRBV18, the J call TRBJ1-5, with D possibly being TRBD1 (6 bases). Germline V gene lookup returns CDR1 KGHSH and CDR2 LQKENI. Trimming took off 5 bases at V and 2 bases at J, with 13 bases between the two ends. This CDR3 contains 15 residues. CDR3 loop: CASSEQGFGNQPQHF. CDR3 DNA sequence: TGTGCCAGCTCAGAACAGGGTTTCGGCAATCAGCCCCAGCATTTT.

The CDR3 region has the DNA TGTGCCAGCAGCCAATCGTACAGGTTGAACACTGAAGCTTTCTTT. It is translated as CASSQSYRLNTEAFF. The rearrangement joins TRBV16 to TRBJ1-1; possibly TRBD1 for D (5 bases). The V and J ends lost 0 bases and 0 bases respectively, with 8 bases between them. This CDR3 comprises 15 residues. Germline V lookup: CDR1 KGHSY, CDR2 FQNENV.

The chain recombines TRBV4-1 with TRBJ2-6; no firm D call. CDR3 length: 13 residues. The germline V gene has CDR1 MGHRA and CDR2 YSYEKL. V lost 3 bases and J 4 bases, leaving 4 bases between the germline ends. CDR3 DNA: TGCGCCAGCAGCCAGATCGGGGCCAACGTCCTGACTTTC. This gives the protein CASSQIGANVLTF.

The rearrangement uses TRBV6-2 or TRBV6-3 and TRBJ2-3; D not resolved. The germline gives CDR1 MNHEY, CDR2 SVGEGT. The CDR3 is made up of 16 amino acids. V was cut by 2 bases and J by 0 bases, with 12 bases left in between. The DNA of the CDR3 is TGTGCCAGCAGTTACGCGACCATCCATAGCACAGATACGCAGTATTTT. It yields the protein CASSYATIHSTDTQYF.

This clonotype was detected only a few times. The V gene is TRBV7-2, the J gene TRBJ2-5; 13 nucleotides agree with TRBD2. Germline V gene lookup returns CDR1 SGHTA and CDR2 FQGNSA. The CDR3 spans 14 residues. V gave up 5 bases and J gave up 8 bases; unmatched junction bases: 5. This CDR3 is CASSPRTSGGTQYF. The CDR3 region has the DNA TGTGCCAGCAGCCCCCGGACTAGCGGGGGTACCCAGTACTTC.

This clonotype appeared a few times. This chain links TRBV5-1 with TRBJ2-3; 9 positions match TRBD2. The CDR3 length is 15 residues. Germline V CDR1 and CDR2: SGHRS, YFSETQ. The junction had 5 bases not matched to a gene; V was cut back by 1 base and J by 5 bases. CDR3 in DNA: TGCGCCAGCAGCTTGACCGCGGGGGGGAGAGATACGCAGTATTTT. This sequence encodes CASSLTAGGRDTQYF.